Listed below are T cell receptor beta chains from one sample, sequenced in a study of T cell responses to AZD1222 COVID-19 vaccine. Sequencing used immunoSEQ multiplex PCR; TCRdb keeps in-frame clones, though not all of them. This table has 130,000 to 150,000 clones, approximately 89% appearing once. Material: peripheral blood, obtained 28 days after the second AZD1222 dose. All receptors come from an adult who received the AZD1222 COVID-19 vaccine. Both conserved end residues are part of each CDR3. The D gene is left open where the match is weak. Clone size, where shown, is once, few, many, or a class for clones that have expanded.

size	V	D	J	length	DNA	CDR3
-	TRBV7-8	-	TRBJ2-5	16	TGTGCCAGCAGCTTAGAACAGGGTGTTATTAGAGAGACCCAGTACTTC	CASSLEQGVIRETQYF
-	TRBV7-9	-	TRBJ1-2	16	TGTGCCAGCAGCTTAGTGGAGAATTGGGCTAACTATGGCTACACCTTC	CASSLVENWANYGYTF
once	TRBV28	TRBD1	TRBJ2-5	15	TGTGCCAGCAGGACCACAGGGGGTCTTCAAGAGACCCAGTACTTC	CASRTTGGLQETQYF
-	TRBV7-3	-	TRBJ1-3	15	TGTGCCAGCAGCCCGGGCCCGTTCTCTGGAAACACCATATATTTT	CASSPGPFSGNTIYF
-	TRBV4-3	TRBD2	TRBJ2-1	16	TGCGCCAGCAGCCGGGGGCTAGCGGGAGGGGAGAATGAGCAGTTCTTC	CASSRGLAGGENEQFF
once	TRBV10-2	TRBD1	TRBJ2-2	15	TGCGCCAGCAGATCTGACAGGGGGAGCACCGGGGAGCTGTTTTTT	CASRSDRGSTGELFF
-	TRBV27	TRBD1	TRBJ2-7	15	TGTGCCAGCAGTTTGCGGACAGGGGTCTCCTACGAGCAGTACTTC	CASSLRTGVSYEQYF
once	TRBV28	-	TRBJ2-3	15	TGTGCCAGCAGTTTATCGCGGGCTAGCACAGATACGCAGTATTTT	CASSLSRASTDTQYF
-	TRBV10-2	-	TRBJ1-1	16	TGCGCCAGCAGTGGCGGCAGGGGTGTTTGGGACACTGAAGCTTTCTTT	CASSGGRGVWDTEAFF
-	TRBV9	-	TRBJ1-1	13	TGTGCCAGCAGCGTAGTAACGACGTCTGAAGCTTTCTTT	CASSVVTTSEAFF
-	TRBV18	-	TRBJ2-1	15	TGTGCCAGCTCACCACCTTCTCTAGCGTTGGATGAGCAGTTCTTC	CASSPPSLALDEQFF
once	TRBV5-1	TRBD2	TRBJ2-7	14	TGCGCCAGCAGCTACGGGACTACCGACTACGAGCAGTACTTC	CASSYGTTDYEQYF
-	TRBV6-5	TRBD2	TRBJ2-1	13	TGTGCCAGCAAACGCGGGAGTGGCAATGAGCAGTTCTTC	CASKRGSGNEQFF
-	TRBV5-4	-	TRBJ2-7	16	TGTGCCAGCAGCTCCCTCCTCCAGGGGAGGGACTACGAGCAGTACTTC	CASSSLLQGRDYEQYF
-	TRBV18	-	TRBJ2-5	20	TGTGCCAGCTCACCGCCCCCCCGACAGCTTATCCCACGCGGGGAGGAGACCCAGTACTTC	CASSPPPRQLIPRGEETQYF
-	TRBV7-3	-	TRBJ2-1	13	TGTGCCAGCAGCACACAGGGATTTGGTGAGCAGTTCTTC	CASSTQGFGEQFF
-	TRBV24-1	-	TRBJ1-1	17	TGTGCCACCAGTGCTCACCCGGGGCCGAGGGTGAACACTGAAGCTTTCTTT	CATSAHPGPRVNTEAFF
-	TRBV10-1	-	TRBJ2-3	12	TGCGCCAGCAGTGAGTCCCTAGAAGCGCAGTATTTT	CASSESLEAQYF
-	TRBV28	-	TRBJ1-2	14	TGTGCCAGCAGTTTAACAGGCCGTTCCTATGGCTACACCTTC	CASSLTGRSYGYTF
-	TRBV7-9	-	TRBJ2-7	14	TGTGCCAGCAGCTTCTCCTCGGGTTTCTACGAGCAGTACTTC	CASSFSSGFYEQYF
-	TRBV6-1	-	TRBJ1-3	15	TGTGCCAGCAGTGAAGACCGGGTCCCTGGAAACACCATATATTTT	CASSEDRVPGNTIYF
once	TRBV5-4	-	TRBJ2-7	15	TGTGCCAGCAGCTTTGAGTGGGGCGACGAAGACGAGCAGTACTTC	CASSFEWGDEDEQYF
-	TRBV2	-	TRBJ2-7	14	TGTGCCAGCAGGGCCGATGTGGGGTCCTACGAGCAGTACTTC	CASRADVGSYEQYF
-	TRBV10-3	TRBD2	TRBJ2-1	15	TGTGCCATCAGTGGGTCTTCTAGCGGGGGCAATGAGCAGTTCTTC	CAISGSSSGGNEQFF
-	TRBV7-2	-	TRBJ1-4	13	TGTGCCAGCAGCTTAGTTCACAATGAAAAACTGTTTTTT	CASSLVHNEKLFF
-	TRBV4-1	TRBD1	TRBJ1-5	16	TGCGCCAGCAGCCCCGGACAGGGCCCTGTTAATCAGCCCCAGCATTTT	CASSPGQGPVNQPQHF
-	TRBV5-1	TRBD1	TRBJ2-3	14	TGCGCCAGCAGCATAGGACAGGGCACAGATACGCAGTATTTT	CASSIGQGTDTQYF
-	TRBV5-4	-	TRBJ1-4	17	TGTGCCAGCAGCTTTTTCCCCGGGGGGGGCATCAATGAAAAACTGTTTTTT	CASSFFPGGGINEKLFF
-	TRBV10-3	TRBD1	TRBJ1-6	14	TGTGCCATCAGTGAGCCGAAATCAGGGACAGCCCTCCACTTT	CAISEPKSGTALHF
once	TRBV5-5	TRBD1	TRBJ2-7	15	TGTGCCAGCAGCTTTACCGGGACAGCGTCCTACGAGCAGTACTTC	CASSFTGTASYEQYF
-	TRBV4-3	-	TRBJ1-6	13	TGCGCCAGCAGCCAAGATCGGAGGTCACCCCTCCACTTT	CASSQDRRSPLHF
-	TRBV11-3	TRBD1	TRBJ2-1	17	TGTGCCAGCAGCTCACGTAACAGGGGGGCCTCCTACAATGAGCAGTTCTTC	CASSSRNRGASYNEQFF
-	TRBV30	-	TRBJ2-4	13	TGTGCCTGGAGTGCGCGACCCAAAAACATTCAGTACTTC	CAWSARPKNIQYF
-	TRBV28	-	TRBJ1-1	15	TGTGCCAGCAGCCTACCAACAGAGGGGGACACTGAAGCTTTCTTT	CASSLPTEGDTEAFF
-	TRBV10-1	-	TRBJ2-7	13	TGCGCCAGCAGTGATGGACAGAGGGACGAGCAGTACTTC	CASSDGQRDEQYF
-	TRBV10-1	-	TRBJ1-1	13	TGCGCCAGCAGTGAGTCGGGGAGGGGTCGAGCTTTCTTT	CASSESGRGRAFF
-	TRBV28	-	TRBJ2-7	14	TGTGCCAGCACGGCAGCAGGGAGCTCCTACGAGCAGTACTTC	CASTAAGSSYEQYF
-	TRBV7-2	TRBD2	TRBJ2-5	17	TGTGCCAGCAGCTTAGGAATCCTAGCGGGAGGGCAAGAGACCCAGTACTTC	CASSLGILAGGQETQYF
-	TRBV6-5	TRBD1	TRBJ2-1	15	TGTGCCAGCAGTTACGGGACAGGGGCTGGGTATGAGCAGTTCTTC	CASSYGTGAGYEQFF
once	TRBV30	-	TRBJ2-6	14	TGTGCCTGGGCATCAGGGGCCGGGGCCAACGTCCTGACTTTC	CAWASGAGANVLTF
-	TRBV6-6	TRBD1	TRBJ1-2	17	TGTGCCAGCAGTCCAGCTCCGGGACAGAGAGCTAACTATGGCTACACCTTC	CASSPAPGQRANYGYTF
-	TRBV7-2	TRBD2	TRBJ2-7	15	TGTGCCAGCAGCTTGGCCGGGACTAGCTACTACGAGCAGTACTTC	CASSLAGTSYYEQYF
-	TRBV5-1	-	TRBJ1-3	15	TGCGCCAGCAGCCGGGATGGGATCTCTGGAAACACCATATATTTT	CASSRDGISGNTIYF
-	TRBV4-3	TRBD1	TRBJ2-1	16	TGCGCCAGCAGCCAAGGGGCAGGGGGACCAACGGATGAGCAGTTCTTC	CASSQGAGGPTDEQFF
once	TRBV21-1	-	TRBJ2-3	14	TGTGCCAGCAGCAGGCGGGAGGGGGACATACCGCAGTATTTT	CASSRREGDIPQYF
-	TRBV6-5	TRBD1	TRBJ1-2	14	TGTGCCAGCAGTTTCGGGACAGGGACCTATGGCTACACCTTC	CASSFGTGTYGYTF
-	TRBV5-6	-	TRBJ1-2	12	TGTGCCAGCAGCTTGATCAGTTGGGGCTACACCTTC	CASSLISWGYTF